This entry is about one T cell receptor (beta chain). What it binds is not known. The primer mix had 60 Vbeta and 13 Jbeta primers. Repertoires were generated with immunoSEQ multiplex PCR, while TCRdb's copy carries only in-frame clones and drops some. The sample holds 100,000 to 150,000 clones, around four fifths seen once. The germline CDR1 and CDR2 sequences are KGHSH and LQKENI. The ends were cut back, 2 bases at V and 0 bases at J, with 7 bases in the middle. The CDR3 has 14 residues. This specimen belongs to a study of cytomegalovirus exposure and HLA in healthy donors. Study-wide results and caveats: In presence/absence analyses, roughly uniform sequencing depth across donors was assumed. The authors later found HLA-associated TCR beta chains more clonally expanded than equally common others.

The chain combines TRBV18 with TRBJ1-1, with no clear D. The TCR originated in a man between 18 and 29 years old in good health and CMV-seropositive. Sequences were obtained from PBMCs. The CDR3 region is CASSPAAVNTEAFF. CDR3 bases: TGTGCCAGCTCACCAGCGGCGGTGAACACTGAAGCTTTCTTT.